A selection of T cell receptor beta chains follows, all from one sample in a study of tumour-infiltrating T cells in Burkitt lymphoma. The data were produced by immunoSEQ multiplex PCR, yet TCRdb's version contains in-frame clones alone and is incomplete. The table includes about 15,000 clones, 80% detected once. Sequencing was carried out using tumor tissue. The origin of the receptors is a human donor with diffuse large B-cell lymphoma. Each CDR3 is given with its conserved first and last residue. A D gene is named only where the DNA matches it firmly. Rows may omit the clone size; those that give it use once, few, many or a size class.

>TRBV2|TRBJ1-5|.|.
TGTGCCAGCAGGATGATCGGGGGTTGGAGTCAGCCCCAGCATTTT
CASRMIGGWSQPQHF
>TRBV7-6|TRBJ2-6|.|.
TGTGCCAGCAGCTTAGAGGGAGGGGGAGGCTCTGGGGCCAACGTCCTGACTTTC
CASSLEGGGGSGANVLTF
>TRBV4-3|TRBJ1-4|.|.
TGCGCCAGCAGCCAAGAGAGGAGGGGACTGGCAACTAATGAAAAACTGTTTTTT
CASSQERRGLATNEKLFF
>TRBV2|TRBJ1-1|.|TRBD1
TGTGCCAGCAGTTTCCAGGGGGCTCGAGGAGCTTTCTTT
CASSFQGARGAFF
>TRBV27|TRBJ2-2|.|TRBD2
TGTGCCAGCAGTCCGTGGACTAGAAGCGCCACCGGGGAGCTGTTTTTT
CASSPWTRSATGELFF
>TRBV11-2|TRBJ1-3|.|.
TGTGCCAGCAGCTTATTTCTGGTCTCTGGAAACACCATATATTTT
CASSLFLVSGNTIYF
>TRBV7-8|TRBJ2-7|.|TRBD1
TGTGCCAGCAGCTTATGGGGACAGGACGGATACGAGCAGTACTTC
CASSLWGQDGYEQYF
>TRBV6-5|TRBJ1-2|.|.
TGTGCCAGCCGGCCTGTAAACTATGGCTACACCTTC
CASRPVNYGYTF
>TRBV7-2|TRBJ1-6|.|.
TGTGCCAGCAGCTTAGTAGCAGCCCCTATTAATTCACCCCTCCACTTT
CASSLVAAPINSPLHF
>TRBV11-1|TRBJ1-2|.|.
TGTGCCAGCAGCTTCAAGGGCATGGTTGGCTACACCTTC
CASSFKGMVGYTF
>TRBV11-2|TRBJ1-2|once|TRBD1
TGTGCCAGCAGCTCCGACAGGGCGGACTATGGCTACACCTTC
CASSSDRADYGYTF
>TRBV7-2|TRBJ1-5|.|.
TGTGCCAGCAGCTTATGGGACCAACAGCCCCAGCATTTT
CASSLWDQQPQHF
>TRBV7-9|TRBJ1-2|.|TRBD1
TGTGCCAGCAGCTTAGAGGGGGCGAATGGCTACACCTTC
CASSLEGANGYTF
>TRBV29-1|TRBJ2-3|.|.
TGCAGCGTTGGGTATCAGAACGTGCTGAAAGATACGCAGTATTTT
CSVGYQNVLKDTQYF
>TRBV4-3|TRBJ2-7|.|.
TGCGCCAGCAGCCAAGACCTGCCGGGACGGCCGTTCTACGAGCAGTACTTC
CASSQDLPGRPFYEQYF
>TRBV6-6|TRBJ2-7|.|TRBD2
TGTGCCAGCAGTTACGCGGGGGGGAGTTACGAGCAGTACTTC
CASSYAGGSYEQYF
>TRBV9|TRBJ2-1|.|TRBD2
TGTGCCAGTTCTTCGACTAGCGGGAGGACCCTAACCTACAATGAGCAGTTCTTC
CASSSTSGRTLTYNEQFF
>TRBV7-8|TRBJ1-3|.|.
TGTGCCAGCAGCTTCTATAGGGGTGGCTCTGGAAACACCATATATTTT
CASSFYRGGSGNTIYF
>TRBV27|TRBJ1-1|.|.
TGTGCCAGCGGATTGAGGACAGTGAACACTGAAGCTTTCTTT
CASGLRTVNTEAFF
>TRBV7-9|TRBJ1-1|.|.
TGTGCCAGCAGCTGGAAGAACACTGAAGCTTTCTTT
CASSWKNTEAFF
>TRBV7-2|TRBJ2-1|.|.
TGTGCCAGCAGCTTAGTGGGGCACCCCTACAATGAGCAGTTCTTC
CASSLVGHPYNEQFF
>TRBV4-2|TRBJ2-1|few|.
TGTGCCAGCAGCCAAGATTCCCCGGAGCAGTTCTTC
CASSQDSPEQFF
>TRBV6-5|TRBJ2-7|few|TRBD1
TGTGCCAGCAGTTCTAGAGGACAGGGGCACTACGAGCAGTACTTC
CASSSRGQGHYEQYF
>TRBV25-1|TRBJ2-2|.|.
TGTGCCAGCAGTGATCCGCCGGGGGCGCAGGACACCGGGGAGCTGTTTTTT
CASSDPPGAQDTGELFF
>TRBV6-5|TRBJ1-4|.|.
TGTGCCAGCAGTTACTCTACGGTAAGGTCTGGTGAAAAACTGTTTTTT
CASSYSTVRSGEKLFF
>TRBV9|TRBJ2-3|.|TRBD1
TGTGCCAGCAGCTCTCAGACAGGGGTCACAGATACGCAGTATTTT
CASSSQTGVTDTQYF
>TRBV6-5|TRBJ2-1|few|TRBD1
TGTGCCAGCGGGACAGGCTCCTACAATGAGCAGTTCTTC
CASGTGSYNEQFF
>TRBV6-5|TRBJ2-4|.|TRBD2
TGTGCCAGCAGCCGCGGGGGGACGGTCAAAAACATTCAGTACTTC
CASSRGGTVKNIQYF
>TRBV5-8|TRBJ1-4|.|TRBD1
TGTGCCAGCAGCTTGGTGTCAGGGACAGGGTCGGACGAAAAACTGTTTTTT
CASSLVSGTGSDEKLFF
>TRBV5-5|TRBJ1-1|few|.
TGTGCCAGCAGCGCCTACATTAACACTGAAGCTTTCTTT
CASSAYINTEAFF
>TRBV19|TRBJ1-6|few|TRBD1
TGTGCCAGTAGTGTGGACAGGGGGGATTCACCCCTCCACTTT
CASSVDRGDSPLHF
>TRBV4-3|TRBJ2-1|.|.
TGCGCCAGCAGCCAGGTCCGGGAACTCGAGAATGAGCAGTTCTTC
CASSQVRELENEQFF
>TRBV7-9|TRBJ2-7|once|.
TGTGCCAGCAGCGAGGGTAGGGGGGTCTCCTACGAGCAGTACTTC
CASSEGRGVSYEQYF
>TRBV14|TRBJ1-1|few|.
TGTGCCAGCAGCCAAGAACGGTACGGGTCTATAGCGAACACTGAAGCTTTCTTT
CASSQERYGSIANTEAFF
>TRBV9|TRBJ2-3|few|TRBD2
TGTGCCAGCAGCGTGGCAGCGGGGGCCCCCACAGATACGCAGTATTTT
CASSVAAGAPTDTQYF
>TRBV6-1|TRBJ2-2|.|.
TGTGCCAGCAGCCCCATCTCCCTAAACACCGGGGAGCTGTTTTTT
CASSPISLNTGELFF